This T cell receptor (beta chain) was found in a study of blood T cell repertoires in COVID-19. Trimming shortened V by 1 base and J by 6 bases, and 5 bases separated the two germline ends. The CDR3 consists of 12 residues. Germline V gene data show CDR1 as SEHNR and CDR2 as FQNEAQ (reference sequence). The method was immunoSEQ multiplex PCR; TCRdb's version includes in-frame clones alone and lacks a portion of them. Of nearly 350,000 clones detected, about 90% appear once; the ten largest clones hold around 3.5%. What was sequenced was peripheral blood. The chain recombines TRBV7-9 with TRBJ2-3; D is unclear. The clonotype was recovered from a woman aged 18-30 years who had recovered from COVID-19. The CDR3 here is CASSLGADTQYF. CDR3 nucleotides: TGTGCCAGCAGCTTAGGAGCGGATACGCAGTATTTT.